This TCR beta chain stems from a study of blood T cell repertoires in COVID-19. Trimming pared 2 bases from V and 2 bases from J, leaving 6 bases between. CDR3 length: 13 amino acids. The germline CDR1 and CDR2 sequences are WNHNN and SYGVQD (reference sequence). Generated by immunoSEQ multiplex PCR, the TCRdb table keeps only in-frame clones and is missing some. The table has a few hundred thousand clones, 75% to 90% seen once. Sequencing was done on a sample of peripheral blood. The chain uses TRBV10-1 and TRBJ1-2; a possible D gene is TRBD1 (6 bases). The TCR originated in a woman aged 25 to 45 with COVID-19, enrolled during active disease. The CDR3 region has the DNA TGCGCCAGCAGTGAGACAGGGAACTATGGCTACACCTTC. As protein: CASSETGNYGYTF.